This TCR beta chain derives from a study of response to subunit inactivated influenza vaccine. Broader study findings: Authors suggested seasonal influenza vaccinations each recruit few new T cells.

A single record per CDR3 protein comes from TCRdb applying MiXCR to the RT-PCR reads. This sample yields some 200,000 distinct CDR3 sequences, of which roughly 12% are seen a single time; approximately 30% belongs to the top ten. The CDR3 is made up of 13 amino acids. Germline-derived CDR1 and CDR2 are MNHNS and SASEGT. V lost 6 bases, J lost 1 base, and 9 bases lay in between. In regard to this clonotype: Antigen unknown.

The data were also submitted as part of a second study, on T cells expressing NK-cell markers. That paper states: Making the TCR beta cDNA relied on 5'RACE template switching with UMIs. From sorted CD3+CD56+NKG2C+, CD3+CD56+NKG2C- and CD3+CD56-NKG2C+ T cells came the TCR beta repertoires. Among the eight sequenced donors, seven tested HCMV-seropositive and one tested seronegative. Of the CD8+ T cells in about 6 donors, about 1.0-7.0% belonged to dominant NKG2C+ clonotypes.

This receptor was obtained from a middle-aged man who received an inactivated influenza vaccine. Sequenced here: CD8+ T cells sorted from PBMCs, sampled 11 to 12 days after vaccination. V and J are TRBV6-1 and TRBJ1-1, with D perhaps matching TRBD1 (6 bases). The CDR3 sequence is CASRRTENTEAFF. Here the CDR3 DNA reads TGTGCCAGCAGAAGGACAGAGAACACTGAAGCTTTCTTT.